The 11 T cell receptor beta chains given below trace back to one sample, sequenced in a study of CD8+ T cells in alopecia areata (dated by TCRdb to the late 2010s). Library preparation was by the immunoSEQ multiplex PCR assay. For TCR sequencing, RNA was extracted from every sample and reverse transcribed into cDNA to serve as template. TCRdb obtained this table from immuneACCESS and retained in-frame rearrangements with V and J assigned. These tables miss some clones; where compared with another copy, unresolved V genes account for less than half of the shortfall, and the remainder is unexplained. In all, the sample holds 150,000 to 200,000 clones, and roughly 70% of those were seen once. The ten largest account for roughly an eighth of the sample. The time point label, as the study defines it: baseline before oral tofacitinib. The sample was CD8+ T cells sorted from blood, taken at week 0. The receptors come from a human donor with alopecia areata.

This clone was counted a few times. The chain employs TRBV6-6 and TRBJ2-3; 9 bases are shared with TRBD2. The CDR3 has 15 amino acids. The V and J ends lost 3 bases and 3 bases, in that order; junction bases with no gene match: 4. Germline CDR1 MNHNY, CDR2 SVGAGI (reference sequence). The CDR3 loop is CASSYGRGGTDTQYF. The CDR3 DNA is TGTGCCAGCAGTTATGGGCGGGGGGGGACAGATACGCAGTATTTT.

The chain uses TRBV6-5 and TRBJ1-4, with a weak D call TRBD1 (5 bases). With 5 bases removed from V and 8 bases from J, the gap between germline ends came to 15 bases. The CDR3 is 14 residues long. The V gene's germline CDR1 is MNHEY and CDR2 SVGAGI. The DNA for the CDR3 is TGTGCCAGCAGTGGCAGGGCTTCCAGGGAAAAACTGTTTTTT. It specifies CASSGRASREKLFF.

This CDR3 is CASSLEVGPGNTIYF. CDR3 coding DNA: TGCGCCAGCAGCTTGGAGGTGGGGCCGGGAAACACCATATATTTT. The genes are TRBV5-1 and TRBJ1-3; tentative D call: TRBD1 (5 bases). Looked up from germline, CDR1 is SGHRS and CDR2 is YFSETQ. V lost 0 bases, J lost 4 bases, and 11 bases lay in between. The CDR3 spans 15 residues.

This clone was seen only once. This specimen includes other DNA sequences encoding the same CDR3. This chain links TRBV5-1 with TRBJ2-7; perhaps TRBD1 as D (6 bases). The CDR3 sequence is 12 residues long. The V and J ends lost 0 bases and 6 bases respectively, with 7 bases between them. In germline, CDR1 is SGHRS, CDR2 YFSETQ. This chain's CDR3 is CASSLAGAEQYF. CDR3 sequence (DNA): TGCGCCAGCAGCTTGGCAGGGGCCGAGCAGTACTTC.

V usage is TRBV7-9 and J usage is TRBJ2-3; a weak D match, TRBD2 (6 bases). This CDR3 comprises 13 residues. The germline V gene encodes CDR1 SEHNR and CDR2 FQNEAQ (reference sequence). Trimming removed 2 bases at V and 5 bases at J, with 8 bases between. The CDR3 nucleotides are TGTGCCAGCAGCTTAAAGGGAGGAGATACGCAGTATTTT. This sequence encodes CASSLKGGDTQYF. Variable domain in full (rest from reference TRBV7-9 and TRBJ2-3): DTGVSQNPRHKITKRGQNVTFRCDPISEHNRLYWYRQTLGQGPEFLTYFQNEAQLEKSRLLSDRFSAERPKGSFSTLEIQRTEQGDSAMYLCASSLKGGDTQYFGPGTRLTVL.

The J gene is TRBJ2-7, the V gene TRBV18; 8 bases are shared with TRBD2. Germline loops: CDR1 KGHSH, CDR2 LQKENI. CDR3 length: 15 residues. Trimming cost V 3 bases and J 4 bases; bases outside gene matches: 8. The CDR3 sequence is CASSPGPGGGYEQYF. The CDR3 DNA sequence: TGTGCCAGCTCACCCGGACCGGGGGGGGGTTACGAGCAGTACTTC. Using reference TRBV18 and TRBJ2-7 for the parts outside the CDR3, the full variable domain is NAGVMQNPRHLVRRRGQEARLRCSPMKGHSHVYWYRQLPEEGLKFMVYLQKENIIDESGMPKERFSAEFPKEGPSILRIQQVVRGDSAAYFCASSPGPGGGYEQYFGPGTRLTVT.

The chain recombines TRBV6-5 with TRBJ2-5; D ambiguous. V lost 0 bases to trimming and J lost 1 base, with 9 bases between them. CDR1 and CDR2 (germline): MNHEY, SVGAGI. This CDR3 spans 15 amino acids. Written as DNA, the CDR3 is TGTGCCAGCAGTTACTCGCTCCCGGGCCAAGAGACCCAGTACTTC. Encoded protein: CASSYSLPGQETQYF.

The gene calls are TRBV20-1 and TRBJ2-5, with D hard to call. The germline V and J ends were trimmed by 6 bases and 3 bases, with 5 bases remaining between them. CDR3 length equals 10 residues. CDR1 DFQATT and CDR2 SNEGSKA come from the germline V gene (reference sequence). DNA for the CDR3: TGCAGTGCGATAGAAGAGACCCAGTACTTC. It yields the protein CSAIEETQYF.

DNA of the CDR3: TGTGCCAGCAGCTTAGCCGGTTTTGGGGGGGAAGTCCCCTACGAGCAGTACTTC. This encodes CASSLAGFGGEVPYEQYF. The V call is TRBV7-9, the J call TRBJ2-7, with TRBD2 matching over 7 bases. The CDR3 covers 18 residues. Germline V lookup: CDR1 SEHNR, CDR2 FQNEAQ (reference sequence). J lost 2 bases, V lost 0 bases, and 13 bases had no gene match.

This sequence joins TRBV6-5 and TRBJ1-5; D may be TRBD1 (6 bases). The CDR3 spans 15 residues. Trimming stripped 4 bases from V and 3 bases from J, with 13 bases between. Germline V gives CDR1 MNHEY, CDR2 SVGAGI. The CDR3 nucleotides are TGTGCCAGCAGTTTAGAACAGGGAAACAATCAGCCCCAGCATTTT. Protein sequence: CASSLEQGNNQPQHF.

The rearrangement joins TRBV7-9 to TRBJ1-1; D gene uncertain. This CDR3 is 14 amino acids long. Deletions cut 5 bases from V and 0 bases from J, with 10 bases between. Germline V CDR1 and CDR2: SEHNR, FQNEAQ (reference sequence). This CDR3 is CASSPGRMNTEAFF. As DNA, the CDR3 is TGTGCCAGCAGCCCCGGTCGCATGAACACTGAAGCTTTCTTT.